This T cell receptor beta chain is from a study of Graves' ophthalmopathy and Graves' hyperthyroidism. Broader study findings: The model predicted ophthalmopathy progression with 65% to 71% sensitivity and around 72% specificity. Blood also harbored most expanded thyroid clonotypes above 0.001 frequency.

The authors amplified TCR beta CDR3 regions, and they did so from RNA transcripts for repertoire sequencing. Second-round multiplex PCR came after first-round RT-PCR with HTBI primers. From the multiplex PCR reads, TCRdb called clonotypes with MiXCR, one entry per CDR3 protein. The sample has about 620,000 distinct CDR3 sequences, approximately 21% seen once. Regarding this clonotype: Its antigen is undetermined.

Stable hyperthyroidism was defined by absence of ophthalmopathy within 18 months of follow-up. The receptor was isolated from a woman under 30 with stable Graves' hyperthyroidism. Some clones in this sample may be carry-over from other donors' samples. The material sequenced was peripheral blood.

For the CDR3, the DNA is TGTGCCAGCAGTTTCTTGGGACAGGGGGCGGGCGAGCAGTACTTC. This encodes CASSFLGQGAGEQYF. This rearrangement joins TRBV12-3 or TRBV12-4 to TRBJ2-7, with TRBD1 identical over 12 bases. Trimming cost V 3 bases and J 6 bases; bases outside gene matches: 6. The CDR3 length is 15 residues.